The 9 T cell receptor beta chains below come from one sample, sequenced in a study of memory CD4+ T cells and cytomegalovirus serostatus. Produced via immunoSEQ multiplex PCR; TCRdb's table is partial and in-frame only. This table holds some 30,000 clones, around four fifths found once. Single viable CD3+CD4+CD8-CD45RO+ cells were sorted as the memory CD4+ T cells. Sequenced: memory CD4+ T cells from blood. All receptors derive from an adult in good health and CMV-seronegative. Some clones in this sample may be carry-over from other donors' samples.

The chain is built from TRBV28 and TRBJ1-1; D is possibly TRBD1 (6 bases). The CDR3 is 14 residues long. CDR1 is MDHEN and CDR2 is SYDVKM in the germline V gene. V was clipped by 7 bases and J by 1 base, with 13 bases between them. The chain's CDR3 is CASKPGQPNTEAFF. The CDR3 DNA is TGTGCCAGCAAACCGGGACAACCGAACACTGAAGCTTTCTTT.

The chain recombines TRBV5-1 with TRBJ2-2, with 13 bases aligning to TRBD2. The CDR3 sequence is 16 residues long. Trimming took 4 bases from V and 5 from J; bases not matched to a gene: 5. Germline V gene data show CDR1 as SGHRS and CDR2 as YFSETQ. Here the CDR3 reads CASSKTSGGTTGELFF. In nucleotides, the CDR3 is TGCGCCAGCAGCAAGACTAGCGGGGGGACGACCGGGGAGCTGTTTTTT.

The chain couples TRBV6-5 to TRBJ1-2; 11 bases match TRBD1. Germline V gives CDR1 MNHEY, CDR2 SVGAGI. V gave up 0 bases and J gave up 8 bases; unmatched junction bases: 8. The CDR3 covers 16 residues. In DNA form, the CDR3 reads TGTGCCAGCAGTTACTCTGGGACAGGGGGAATTGGCGGCTACACCTTC. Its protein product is CASSYSGTGGIGGYTF.

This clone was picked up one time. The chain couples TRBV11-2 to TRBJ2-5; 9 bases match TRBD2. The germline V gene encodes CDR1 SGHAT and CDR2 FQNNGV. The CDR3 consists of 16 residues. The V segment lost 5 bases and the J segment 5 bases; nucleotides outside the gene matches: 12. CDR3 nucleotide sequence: TGTGCCAGCAGCCCCCGACTGCGGGGGGGCCTTGAGACCCAGTACTTC. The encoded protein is CASSPRLRGGLETQYF.

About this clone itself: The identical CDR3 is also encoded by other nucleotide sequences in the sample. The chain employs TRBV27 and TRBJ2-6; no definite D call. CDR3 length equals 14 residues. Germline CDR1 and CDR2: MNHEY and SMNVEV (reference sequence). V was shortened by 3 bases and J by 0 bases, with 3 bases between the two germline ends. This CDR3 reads CASSLSSGANVLTF. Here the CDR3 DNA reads TGTGCCAGCAGTTTGAGCTCTGGGGCCAACGTCCTGACTTTC.

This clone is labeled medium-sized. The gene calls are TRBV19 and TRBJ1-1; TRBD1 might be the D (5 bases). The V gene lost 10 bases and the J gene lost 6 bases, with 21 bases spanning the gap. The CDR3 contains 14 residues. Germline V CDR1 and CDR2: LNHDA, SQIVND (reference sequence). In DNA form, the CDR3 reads TGTGCCACCAACACCCCAGGGTTGGTTGCTGAAGCTTTCTTT. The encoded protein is CATNTPGLVAEAFF.

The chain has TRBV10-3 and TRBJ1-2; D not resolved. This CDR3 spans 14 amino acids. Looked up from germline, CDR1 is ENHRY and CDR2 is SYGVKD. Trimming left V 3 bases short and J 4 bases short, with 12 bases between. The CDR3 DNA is TGTGCCATCAGTGATTTAGGACGAAGCTATGGCTACACCTTC. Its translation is CAISDLGRSYGYTF.

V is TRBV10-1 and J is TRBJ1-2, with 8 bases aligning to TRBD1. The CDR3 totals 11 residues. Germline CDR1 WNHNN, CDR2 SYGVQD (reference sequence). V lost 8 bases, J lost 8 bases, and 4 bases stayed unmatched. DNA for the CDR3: TGCGCCAGCTACCAGGGGGCGGGCTACACCTTC. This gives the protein CASYQGAGYTF.

As DNA, the CDR3 is TGTGCCAGCAGCGGGACAGGGGAGCAGTACTTC. It specifies CASSGTGEQYF. The chain carries TRBV7-2 and TRBJ2-7, with 9 bases matching TRBD1. Germline CDR1 is SGHTA and CDR2 is FQGNSA. The CDR3 loop spans 11 amino acids. Losses at the gene ends were 5 bases for V and 7 bases for J; bases not matched to a gene: 0.